The source of this T cell receptor beta chain is a study of blood T cell repertoires in COVID-19. Study context: Samples of COVID-19 (acute and convalescent) were obtained from the United States, Italy and Spain.

This clone turned up a few times. The junction differs from germline at one of its ends, possibly a read error. The CDR3 is 14 amino acids. The germline V gene encodes CDR1 SGHNT and CDR2 YYREEE (reference sequence). In the original workflow: Estimated nucleated cell counts came from reference gene primer amplification. TCRdb's copy holds only in-frame clones and misses some; the assay was immunoSEQ multiplex PCR. From that table come the V and J calls and clone size; the DNA was used to work out D and trimming. The table shows around 250,000 clones, with roughly 86% occurring only once. This chain uses TRBV5-4 with TRBJ1-4; D remains ambiguous. What was sequenced was peripheral blood. The receptor was derived from a woman aged 55 to 70 who had recovered from COVID-19. For the CDR3, the DNA is TGTGCCAGCAGCTTCTTCCCGAACAATGAAAATCTGTTTTTT. It translates to CASSFFPNNENLFF. Full variable domain (missing parts from reference TRBV5-4 and TRBJ1-4): ETGVTQSPTHLIKTRGQQVTLRCSSQSGHNTVSWYQQALGQGPQFIFQYYREEENGRGNFPPRFSGLQFPNYSSELNVNALELDDSALYLCASSFFPNNENLFFGSGTQLSVL.